The 3 T cell receptor beta chains below were found in one sample sequenced in a study of T-cell reconstitution after alpha-beta-depleted transplantation in children. Construction of the TCRbeta library involved unique molecular identifiers. A single record per CDR3 protein comes from TCRdb applying MiXCR to the PCR reads. In the table there are over 550,000 distinct CDR3 sequences, roughly 10% of which are singletons. This sample comprised PBMCs from the stem cell graft donor, obtained from the stem cell graft. Receptor source: a human donor who donated a stem cell graft to a child with acute myeloid leukemia.

This clonotype has ten or more counts. The rearrangement links TRBV7-8 to TRBJ2-5, with D perhaps TRBD1 or TRBD2 (5 bases each). Germline V gene sequence: CDR1 SGHVS, CDR2 FQNEAQ. CDR3 length equals 16 residues. The germline V and J ends were trimmed by 1 base and 4 bases, with 16 bases remaining between them. The CDR3: CASSLVGGAPGETQYF. The CDR3 bases are TGTGCCAGCAGCTTAGTTGGGGGAGCCCCCGGAGAGACCCAGTACTTC.

V and J are TRBV15 and TRBJ1-2; 12 bases agree with TRBD1. The CDR3 has 16 amino acids. Germline V gene sequence: CDR1 LNHNV, CDR2 YYDKDF (reference sequence). Trimming took 1 base from V and 4 from J; bases not matched to a gene: 4. CDR3 nucleotide sequence: TGTGCCACCAGCAGAGGGGACAGGGGGCAGAGCTATGGCTACACCTTC. This encodes CATSRGDRGQSYGYTF.

This clonotype has a handful of counts. The chain uses TRBV29-1 and TRBJ2-7; D could derive from TRBD1 or TRBD2 (5 bases each). The germline V gene encodes CDR1 SQVTM and CDR2 ANQGSEA. The germline V and J ends were trimmed by 3 bases and 3 bases, with 9 bases remaining between them. The CDR3 contains 12 residues. The CDR3 sequence is CSVEGPYYEQYF. CDR3 nucleotide sequence: TGCAGCGTTGAGGGACCGTACTACGAGCAGTACTTC.